This T cell receptor (beta chain) was obtained from a study of T cells expressing NK-cell markers. Turning to the study itself: TCR beta repertoires came from sorted CD3+CD56+NKG2C+, CD3+CD56+NKG2C- and CD3+CD56-NKG2C+ T cells.

Study-level points and caveats: There were a few donors in whom these clonotypes also led the CD3+CD56-NKG2C+ fraction. Dominant NKG2C+ clonotypes made up roughly 1.0-7.5% of CD8+ T cells in roughly 6 donors.

This CDR3 comprises 16 residues. Germline V gene sequence: CDR1 SQVTM, CDR2 ANQGSEA. On this clonotype itself: As yet, its antigen is unknown.

A 5'RACE template switching approach incorporating UMIs was used to make TCR beta cDNA. TCRdb re-called the 5' RACE reads and gives one entry per CDR3 protein, without DNA. The ten most abundant clones cover 10% to 15% of a sample with over 120,000 distinct CDR3 sequences. The receptor was isolated from a man aged 18 to 30 in good health. Material for sequencing was blood T cells: a sorted CD56 or NKG2C T cell subset, CD4+ or CD8+ T cells, or bulk PBMC T cells (not recorded which). The chain is built from TRBV29-1 and TRBJ2-6; absent DNA, TCRdb's TRBD1 call cannot be checked. The CDR3 loop reads CSVENPHRAGANVLTF.